Listed here are 14 T cell receptor beta chains from one sample, sequenced in a study of early stage breast cancer tumors. Clones were sequenced by immunoSEQ multiplex PCR, and TCRdb holds only the in-frame ones, with some missing. Of about 72,000 clones in the sample, 79% were seen once. Material: blood. Receptor source: a person between 55 and 69 years old with breast cancer.

The chain couples TRBV5-1 to TRBJ2-7; 7 bases agree with TRBD1. The germline V gene has CDR1 SGHRS and CDR2 YFSETQ. After removal of 4 bases from V and 1 base from J, the junction contained 8 bases not matched to a gene. The CDR3 contains 15 residues. Here the CDR3 DNA reads TGCGCCAGCAGCCTAACTCCGGGACAGTCCTACGAGCAGTACTTC. Amino acid sequence: CASSLTPGQSYEQYF.

The V call is TRBV6-5, the J call TRBJ2-1; 15 bases line up with TRBD2. Germline V gene lookup returns CDR1 MNHEY and CDR2 SVGAGI. V lost 5 bases and J lost 5; bases outside the gene matches: 1. The CDR3 consists of 15 residues. The CDR3: CASSRTSGRDNEQFF. Written as DNA, the CDR3 is TGTGCCAGCAGTAGGACTAGCGGGAGGGACAATGAGCAGTTCTTC.

This clone showed up just a few times. The gene calls are TRBV5-4 and TRBJ1-1; 7 bases agree with TRBD1. Germline lookup yields CDR1 SGHNT and CDR2 YYREEE (reference sequence). V shed 2 bases, J shed 4 bases, and the junction held 5 bases outside the gene matches. The CDR3 covers 14 residues. CDR3 region: CASSLQGLGTEAFF. The CDR3, as DNA: TGTGCCAGCAGCTTACAGGGGCTCGGCACTGAAGCTTTCTTT.

This chain connects TRBV5-1 to TRBJ2-7; D gene unclear. Between the trimmed V and J ends, which lost 2 bases and 2 bases, there was a span of 2 bases. The germline V gene has CDR1 SGHRS and CDR2 YFSETQ. The length of the CDR3 is 11 residues. The CDR3 is CASSLAYEQYF. CDR3 DNA: TGCGCCAGCAGCTTAGCCTACGAGCAGTACTTC.

The chain joins TRBV4-2 to TRBJ1-6; 8 bases align to TRBD1. CDR1 is LGHNA, CDR2 YNFKEQ, per germline. The CDR3 extends over 20 amino acids. V shed 2 bases and J 0 bases; nucleotides not matched to a gene: 12. The CDR3 loop is CASSQSSNRDRSSYNSPLHF. In nucleotides, the CDR3 is TGTGCCAGCAGCCAAAGTTCAAACCGGGACAGGAGCTCCTATAATTCACCCCTCCACTTT.

J is TRBJ2-7 and V is TRBV10-1, with D possibly being TRBD2 (7 bases). Between the trimmed V and J ends, which lost 3 bases and 2 bases, there was a span of 14 bases. This CDR3 contains 15 residues. Germline assignment: CDR1 WNHNN and CDR2 SYGVQD (reference sequence). In DNA form, the CDR3 reads TGCGCCAGCAGTGACGGCGCGGGGGCTCCCTACGAGCAGTACTTC. Protein: CASSDGAGAPYEQYF.

The CDR3 DNA is TGTGCCAGCAAAGGGTGGAGGGGTGACACCGGGGAGCTGTTTTTT. It specifies CASKGWRGDTGELFF. The V call is TRBV28, the J call TRBJ2-2; D possibly corresponds to TRBD2 (6 bases). The CDR3 totals 15 residues. V was trimmed by 7 bases and J by 3 bases, leaving 15 bases between them. In germline, CDR1 is MDHEN, CDR2 SYDVKM.

This clone appeared a few times. The chain uses TRBV5-1 and TRBJ2-5; perhaps TRBD1 as D (8 bases). The germline V and J ends were trimmed by 4 bases and 5 bases, with 15 bases remaining between them. The germline CDR1 and CDR2 sequences are SGHRS and YFSETQ. This CDR3 contains 14 residues. In DNA form, the CDR3 reads TGCGCCAGCAGCCTAGGACAGGGAGGGGAGACCCAGTACTTC. Its protein product is CASSLGQGGETQYF.

The gene calls are TRBV9 and TRBJ2-7, with TRBD1 matching 7 bases. The CDR3 runs to 18 residues. With V trimmed by 0 bases and J by 5 bases, 17 bases remained unmatched. Per germline, CDR1 SGDLS and CDR2 YYNGEE. The CDR3 coding sequence is TGTGCCAGCAGCGTAGGCCCCACCGCAGGGGGAAGCCCCAACGAGCAGTACTTC. Its protein is CASSVGPTAGGSPNEQYF.

The rearrangement uses TRBV6-1 and TRBJ2-3, with D maybe TRBD2 (7 bases). Germline CDR1 and CDR2: MNHNS and SASEGT. Deletions cut 8 bases from V and 2 bases from J, with 17 bases between. This CDR3 contains 15 residues. DNA of the CDR3: TGTGCCAGCGGGGGGAGGGGGGTATCCACAGATACGCAGTATTTT. It translates to CASGGRGVSTDTQYF.

This clone was detected a few times. The sample has other DNA sequences that encode this CDR3 too. The chain joins TRBV19 to TRBJ1-5; D might be TRBD1 (6 bases). CDR1 and CDR2 (germline): LNHDA, SQIVND (reference sequence). Trimming took 3 bases from V and 2 from J, leaving 8 bases between them. The CDR3 loop spans 14 amino acids. The CDR3 loop reads CASSMSGGNQPQHF. CDR3 nucleotides: TGTGCCAGTAGTATGTCAGGGGGCAATCAGCCCCAGCATTTT.

The rearrangement links TRBV28 to TRBJ2-6; D may be TRBD1 (6 bases). CDR3 length equals 16 residues. Trimming shortened V by 4 bases and J by 4 bases, and 14 bases separated the two germline ends. The germline gives CDR1 MDHEN, CDR2 SYDVKM. CDR3 coding DNA: TGTGCCAGCAGTTCAAACAGGGCCTCGGGGGCCAACGTCCTGACTTTC. As protein: CASSSNRASGANVLTF.

This rearrangement joins TRBV27 to TRBJ1-6, with 9 bases identical to TRBD1. V shed 5 bases and J 10 bases; nucleotides not matched to a gene: 15. Germline V lookup: CDR1 MNHEY, CDR2 SMNVEV (reference sequence). The length of the CDR3 is 17 residues. CDR3 in amino acids: CASSPYPLTGGLSPLHF. In DNA, the CDR3 is TGTGCCAGCAGTCCATACCCCCTGACAGGGGGTCTGTCACCCCTCCACTTT.

This clone was picked up a small number of times. The chain links TRBV6-1 to TRBJ2-7; D remains unclear. The CDR3 has 13 residues. From germline, CDR1 is MNHNS and CDR2 SASEGT. Trimming cost V 3 bases and J 6 bases, with 12 bases left between them. CDR3 nucleotide sequence: TGTGCCAGCAGTGACCTTGGGCCGGTCGAGCAGTACTTC. It translates to CASSDLGPVEQYF.